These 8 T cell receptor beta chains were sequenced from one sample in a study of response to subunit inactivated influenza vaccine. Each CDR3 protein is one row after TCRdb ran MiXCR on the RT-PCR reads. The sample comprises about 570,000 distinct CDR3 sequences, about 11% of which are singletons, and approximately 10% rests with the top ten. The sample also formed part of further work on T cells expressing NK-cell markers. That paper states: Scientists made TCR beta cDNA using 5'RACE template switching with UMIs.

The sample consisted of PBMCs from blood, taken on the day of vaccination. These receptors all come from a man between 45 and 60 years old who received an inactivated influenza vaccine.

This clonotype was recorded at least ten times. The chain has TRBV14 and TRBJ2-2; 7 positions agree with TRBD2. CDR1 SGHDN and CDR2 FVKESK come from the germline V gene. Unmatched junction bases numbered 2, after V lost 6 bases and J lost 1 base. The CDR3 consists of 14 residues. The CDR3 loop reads CASRSGVNTGELFF. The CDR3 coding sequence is TGTGCCAGCAGGAGCGGGGTGAACACCGGGGAGCTGTTTTTT.

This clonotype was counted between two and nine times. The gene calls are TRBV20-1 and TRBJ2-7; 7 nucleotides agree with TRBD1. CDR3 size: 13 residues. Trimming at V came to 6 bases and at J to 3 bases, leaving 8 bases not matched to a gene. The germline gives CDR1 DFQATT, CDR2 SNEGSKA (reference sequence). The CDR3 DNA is TGCAGTGCGCAAACCGGGACAGACTACGAGCAGTACTTC. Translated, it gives CSAQTGTDYEQYF.

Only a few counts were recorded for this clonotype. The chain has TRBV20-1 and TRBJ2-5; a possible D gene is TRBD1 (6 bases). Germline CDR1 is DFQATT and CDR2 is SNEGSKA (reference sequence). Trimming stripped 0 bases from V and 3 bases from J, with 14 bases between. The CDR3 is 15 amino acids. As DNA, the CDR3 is TGCAGTGCTAGAGATTACAGGGCAGGGGAAGAGACCCAGTACTTC. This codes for CSARDYRAGEETQYF.

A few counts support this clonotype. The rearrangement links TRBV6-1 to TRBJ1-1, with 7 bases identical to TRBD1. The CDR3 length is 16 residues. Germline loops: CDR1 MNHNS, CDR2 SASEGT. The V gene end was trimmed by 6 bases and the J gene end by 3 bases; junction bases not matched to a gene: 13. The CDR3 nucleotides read TGTGCCAGCAGATTTACGGGACAGACAAGATACACTGAAGCTTTCTTT. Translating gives CASRFTGQTRYTEAFF.

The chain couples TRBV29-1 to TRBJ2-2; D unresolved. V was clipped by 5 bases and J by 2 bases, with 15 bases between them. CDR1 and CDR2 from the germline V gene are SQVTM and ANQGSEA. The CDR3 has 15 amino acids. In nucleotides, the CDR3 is TGCAGCGTTTGGTTCGCGGAGACAAACACCGGGGAGCTGTTTTTT. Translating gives CSVWFAETNTGELFF.

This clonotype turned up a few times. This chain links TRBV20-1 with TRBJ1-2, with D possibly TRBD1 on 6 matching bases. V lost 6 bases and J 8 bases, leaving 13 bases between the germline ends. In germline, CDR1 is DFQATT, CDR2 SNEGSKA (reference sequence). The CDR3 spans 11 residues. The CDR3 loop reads CSAGRTDGYTF. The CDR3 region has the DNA TGCAGTGCGGGGAGGACAGACGGCTACACCTTC.

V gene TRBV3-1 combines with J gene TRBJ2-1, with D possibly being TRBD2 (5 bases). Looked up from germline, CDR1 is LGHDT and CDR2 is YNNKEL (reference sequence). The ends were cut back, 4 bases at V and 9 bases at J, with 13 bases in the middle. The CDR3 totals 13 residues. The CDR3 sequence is CASSPFSEGEQFF. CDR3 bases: TGTGCCAGCAGCCCGTTTAGCGAGGGTGAGCAGTTCTTC.

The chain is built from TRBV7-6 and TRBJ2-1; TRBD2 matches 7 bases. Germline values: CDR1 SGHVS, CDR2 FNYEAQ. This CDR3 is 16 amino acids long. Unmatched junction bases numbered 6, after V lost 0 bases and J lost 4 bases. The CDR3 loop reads CASSLAEASGYNEQFF. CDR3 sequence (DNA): TGTGCCAGCAGCTTAGCAGAAGCTAGCGGATACAATGAGCAGTTCTTC.